The subject of this entry is one TCR beta chain. Its antigen is as yet unknown. The germline gives CDR1 KGHSH, CDR2 LQKENI. V lost 6 bases and J lost 3; bases outside the gene matches: 5. The CDR3 is made up of 13 amino acids. This sample stems from a study of immune evolution from preneoplasia to lung adenocarcinoma. Study-wide background: HLA loss of heterozygosity: roughly 6.4% AIS, about 15% MIA, about 31% ADC, none AAH.

The repertoire was sequenced with immunoSEQ multiplex PCR; TCRdb's copy has only in-frame clones and lacks some. Of a few thousand clones in the sample, roughly four fifths are singletons; the top ten hold about 17%. Study results and caveats: Compared with EGFR-mutant or double wild-type lesions, KRAS-mutant nodules were more clonal. Later-stage lesions appeared to have more T cells, more diversity, less clonality.

The gene calls are TRBV18 and TRBJ2-7; 7 nucleotides line up with TRBD1. The source material was FFPE minimally invasive lung adenocarcinoma tissue. The sequence was obtained from a person in their sixties or seventies with lung adenocarcinoma. The chain's CDR3 is CASSQGQLYEQYF. For the CDR3, the DNA is TGTGCCAGCTCGCAGGGACAGCTCTACGAGCAGTACTTC.